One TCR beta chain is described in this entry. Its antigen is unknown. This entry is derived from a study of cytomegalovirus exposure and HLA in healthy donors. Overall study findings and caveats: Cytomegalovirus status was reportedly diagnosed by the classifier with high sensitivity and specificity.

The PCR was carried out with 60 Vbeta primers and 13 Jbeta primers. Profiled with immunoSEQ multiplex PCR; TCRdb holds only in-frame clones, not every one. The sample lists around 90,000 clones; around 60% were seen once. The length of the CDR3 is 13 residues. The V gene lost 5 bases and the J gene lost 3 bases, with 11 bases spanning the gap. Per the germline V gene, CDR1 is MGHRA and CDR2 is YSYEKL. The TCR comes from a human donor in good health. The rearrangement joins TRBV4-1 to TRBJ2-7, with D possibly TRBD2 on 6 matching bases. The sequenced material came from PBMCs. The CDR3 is CASSEGLRYEQYF. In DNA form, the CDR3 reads TGCGCCAGCAGCGAGGGACTGCGCTACGAGCAGTACTTC.